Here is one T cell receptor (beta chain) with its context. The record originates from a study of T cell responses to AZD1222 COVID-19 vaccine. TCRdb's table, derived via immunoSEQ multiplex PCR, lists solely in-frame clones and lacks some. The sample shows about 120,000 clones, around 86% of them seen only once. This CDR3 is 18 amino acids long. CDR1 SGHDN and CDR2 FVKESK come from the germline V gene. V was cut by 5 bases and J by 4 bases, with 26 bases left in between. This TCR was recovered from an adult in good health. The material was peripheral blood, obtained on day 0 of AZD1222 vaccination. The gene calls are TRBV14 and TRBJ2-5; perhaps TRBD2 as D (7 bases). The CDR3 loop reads CASSTQERFGGRRETQYF. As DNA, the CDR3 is TGTGCCAGCAGCACCCAAGAGAGGTTCGGGGGGCGTCGAGAGACCCAGTACTTC.